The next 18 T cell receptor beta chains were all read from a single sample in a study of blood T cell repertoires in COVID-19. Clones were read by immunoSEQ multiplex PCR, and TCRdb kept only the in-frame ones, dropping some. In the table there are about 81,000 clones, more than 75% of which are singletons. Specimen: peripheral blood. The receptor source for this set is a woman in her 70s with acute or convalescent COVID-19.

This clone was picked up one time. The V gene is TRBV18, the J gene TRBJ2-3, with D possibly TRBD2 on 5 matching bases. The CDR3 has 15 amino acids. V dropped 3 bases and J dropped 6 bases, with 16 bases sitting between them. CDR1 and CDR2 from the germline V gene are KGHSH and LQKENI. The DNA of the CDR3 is TGTGCCAGCTCACCCCGTATTGAAAGGGAGGATACGCAGTATTTT. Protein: CASSPRIEREDTQYF.

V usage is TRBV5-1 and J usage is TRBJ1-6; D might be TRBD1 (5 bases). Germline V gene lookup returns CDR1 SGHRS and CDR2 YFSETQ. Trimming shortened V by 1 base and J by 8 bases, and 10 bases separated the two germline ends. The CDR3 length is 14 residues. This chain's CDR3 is CASSLLGEDSPLHF. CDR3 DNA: TGCGCCAGCAGCTTGCTAGGGGAGGATTCACCCCTCCACTTT.

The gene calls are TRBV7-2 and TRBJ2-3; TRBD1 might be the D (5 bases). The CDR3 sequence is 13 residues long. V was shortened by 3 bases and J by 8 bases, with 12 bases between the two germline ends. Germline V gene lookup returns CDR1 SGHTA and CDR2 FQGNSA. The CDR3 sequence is CASSFDSTTTQYF. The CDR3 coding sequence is TGTGCCAGCAGCTTTGACAGCACGACTACGCAGTATTTT.

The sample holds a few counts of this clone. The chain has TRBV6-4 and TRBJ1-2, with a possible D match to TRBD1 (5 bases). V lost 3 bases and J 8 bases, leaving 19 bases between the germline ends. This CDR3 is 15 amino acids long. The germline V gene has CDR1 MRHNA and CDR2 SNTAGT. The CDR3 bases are TGTGCCAGCAGTGAAGCTGCCGTTACCGGACAAGGCTACACCTTC. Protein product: CASSEAAVTGQGYTF.

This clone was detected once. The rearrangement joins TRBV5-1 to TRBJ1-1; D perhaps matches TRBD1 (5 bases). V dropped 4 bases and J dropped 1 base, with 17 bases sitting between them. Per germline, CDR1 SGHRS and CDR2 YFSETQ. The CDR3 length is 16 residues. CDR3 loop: CASSLPTNGQNTEAFF. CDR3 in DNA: TGCGCCAGCAGCCTCCCGACGAACGGACAGAACACTGAAGCTTTCTTT.

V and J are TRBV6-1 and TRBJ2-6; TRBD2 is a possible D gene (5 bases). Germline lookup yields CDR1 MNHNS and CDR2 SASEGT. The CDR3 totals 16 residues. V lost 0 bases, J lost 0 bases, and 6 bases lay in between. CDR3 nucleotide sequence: TGTGCCAGCAGTGAAGCGGGGAGCTCTGGGGCCAACGTCCTGACTTTC. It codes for CASSEAGSSGANVLTF.

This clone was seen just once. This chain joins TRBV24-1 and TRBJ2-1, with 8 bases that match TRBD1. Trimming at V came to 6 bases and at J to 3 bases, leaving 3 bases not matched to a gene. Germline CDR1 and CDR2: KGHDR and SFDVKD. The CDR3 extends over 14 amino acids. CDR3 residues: CATSPGTGYNEQFF. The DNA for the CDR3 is TGTGCCACCAGTCCCGGGACAGGCTACAATGAGCAGTTCTTC.

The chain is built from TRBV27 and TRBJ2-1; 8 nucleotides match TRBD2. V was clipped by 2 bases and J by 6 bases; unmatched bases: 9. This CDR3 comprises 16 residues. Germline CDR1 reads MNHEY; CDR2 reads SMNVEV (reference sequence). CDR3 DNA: TGTGCCAGCAGTTTAGACGGGAGGGCCAGAGGCAATGAGCAGTTCTTC. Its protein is CASSLDGRARGNEQFF.

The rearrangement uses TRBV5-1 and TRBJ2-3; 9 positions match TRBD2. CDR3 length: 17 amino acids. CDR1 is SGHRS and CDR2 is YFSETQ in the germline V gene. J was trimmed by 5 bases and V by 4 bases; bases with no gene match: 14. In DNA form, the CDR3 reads TGCGCCAGCAGCCGGGACTTGGCGGGGGGGCCGCAAGATACGCAGTATTTT. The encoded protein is CASSRDLAGGPQDTQYF.

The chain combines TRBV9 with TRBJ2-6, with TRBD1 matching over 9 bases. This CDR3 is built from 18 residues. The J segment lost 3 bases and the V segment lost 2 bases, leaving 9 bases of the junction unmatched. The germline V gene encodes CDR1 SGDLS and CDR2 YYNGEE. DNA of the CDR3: TGTGCCAGCAGCGTGGGACAGGGCGGAACCTATGGGGCCAACGTCCTGACTTTC. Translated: CASSVGQGGTYGANVLTF.

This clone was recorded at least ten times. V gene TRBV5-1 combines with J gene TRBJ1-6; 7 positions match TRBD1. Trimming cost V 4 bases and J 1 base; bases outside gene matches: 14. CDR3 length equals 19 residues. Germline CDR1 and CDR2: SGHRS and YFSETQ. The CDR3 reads CASSVGQATERSYNSPLHF. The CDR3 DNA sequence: TGCGCCAGCAGCGTAGGACAGGCCACAGAACGATCCTATAATTCACCCCTCCACTTT.

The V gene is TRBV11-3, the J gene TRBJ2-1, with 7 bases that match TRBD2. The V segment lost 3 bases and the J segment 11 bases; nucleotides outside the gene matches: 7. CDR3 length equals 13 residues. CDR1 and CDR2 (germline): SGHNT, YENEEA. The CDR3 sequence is CASSFSPSGQQFF. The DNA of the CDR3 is TGTGCCAGCAGCTTTTCACCTAGCGGACAGCAGTTCTTC.

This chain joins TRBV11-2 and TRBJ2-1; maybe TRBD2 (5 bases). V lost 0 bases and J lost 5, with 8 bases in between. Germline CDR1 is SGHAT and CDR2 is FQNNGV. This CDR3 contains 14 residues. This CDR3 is CASSLDHGNNEQFF. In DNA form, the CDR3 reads TGTGCCAGCAGCTTAGATCACGGGAACAATGAGCAGTTCTTC.

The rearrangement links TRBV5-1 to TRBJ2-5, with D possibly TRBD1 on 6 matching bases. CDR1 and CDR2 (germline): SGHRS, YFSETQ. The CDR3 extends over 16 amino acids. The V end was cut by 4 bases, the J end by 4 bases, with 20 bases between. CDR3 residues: CASSGTFQGFGETQYF. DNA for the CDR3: TGCGCCAGCAGCGGGACATTTCAGGGTTTCGGAGAGACCCAGTACTTC.

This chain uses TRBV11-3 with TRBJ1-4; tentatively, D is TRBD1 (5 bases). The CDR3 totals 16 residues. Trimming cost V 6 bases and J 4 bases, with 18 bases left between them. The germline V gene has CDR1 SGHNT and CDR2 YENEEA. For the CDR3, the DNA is TGTGCCAGCAGTCAATACTCGACAGTATATAATGAAAAACTGTTTTTT. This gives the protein CASSQYSTVYNEKLFF.

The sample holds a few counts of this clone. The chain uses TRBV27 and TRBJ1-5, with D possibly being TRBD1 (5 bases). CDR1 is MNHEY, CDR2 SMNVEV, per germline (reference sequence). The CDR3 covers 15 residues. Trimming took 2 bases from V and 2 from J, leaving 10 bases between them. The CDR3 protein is CASSLGAYGNQPQHF. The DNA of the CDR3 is TGTGCCAGCAGTTTAGGGGCCTATGGCAATCAGCCCCAGCATTTT.

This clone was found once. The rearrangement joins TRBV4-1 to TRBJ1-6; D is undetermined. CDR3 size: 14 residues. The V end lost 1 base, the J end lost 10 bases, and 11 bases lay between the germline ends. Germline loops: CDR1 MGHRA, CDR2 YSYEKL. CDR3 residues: CASSQGNIRSPLHF. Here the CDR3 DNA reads TGCGCCAGCAGCCAAGGAAACATCAGATCACCCCTCCACTTT.

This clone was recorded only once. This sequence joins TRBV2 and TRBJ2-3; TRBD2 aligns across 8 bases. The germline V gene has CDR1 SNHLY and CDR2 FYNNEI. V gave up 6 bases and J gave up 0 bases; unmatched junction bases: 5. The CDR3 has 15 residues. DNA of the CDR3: TGTGCCAGCAGGTCGGGACTAGTTAGCACAGATACGCAGTATTTT. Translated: CASRSGLVSTDTQYF.